Sequencing of this T cell receptor beta chain was carried out in a study of CXCR3-negative and CXCR3-positive naive CD8 T cells. Broader study findings: More hydrophobic TRB CDR3s occurred in CXCR3-positive than in CXCR3-negative naive cells. Sequencing showed both naive subsets with comparably high diversity, and memory CD8+ cells much lower. Naive cells that were CXCR3-negative or CXCR3-positive used TRBV-TRBJ genes alike, while memory cells diverged.

The sorting of each CD8+ T cell subset was done in triplicate, at some 270,000 cells each. Naive cells were sorted as CD45RO-, CCR7+, CD27+ and CD95-. TRB cDNA was prepared as libraries by UMI-labeled 5' RACE. With the 5' RACE reads reprocessed, TCRdb shows one record per CDR3 protein and no DNA. The sample totals around 120,000 distinct CDR3 sequences. On this clonotype itself: Its specificity is unknown.

Germline V lookup: CDR1 SGHAT, CDR2 FQNNGV. This CDR3 is 15 amino acids long. The receptor was derived from a human donor in good health. Some clones in this sample may be carry-over from other donors' samples. Material: naive CXCR3+ CD8+ T cells from blood. Stated subset: CD45RO-CCR7+CD27+CD95- naive CD8+ T cells expressing CXCR3 (TNR3+). This chain links TRBV11-2 with TRBJ2-1; the TRBD2 assignment by TCRdb is unverifiable without DNA. CDR3 protein: CASSPGGTVYNEQFF.